The entry that follows covers one TCR beta chain sequence. At one end the junction does not follow the germline gene, possibly because of a read error. This entry is derived from a study of blood T cell repertoires in COVID-19. Patients of the Seattle cohort, enrolled during active infection, were followed longitudinally. In the original workflow: Nucleated cell number was recorded as an estimate derived from reference gene primer amplification. Produced via immunoSEQ multiplex PCR; TCRdb's table is partial and in-frame only. That table is the source of V, J and clone size, and D and trimming were worked out from the DNA. The profile shows around 170,000 clones, roughly four fifths of them singletons. This CDR3 is 14 amino acids long. Germline V CDR1 and CDR2: MNHEY, SVGEGT.

The source material was peripheral blood. The receptor was derived from a woman between 65 and 79 years old with COVID-19, enrolled during active disease. This chain links TRBV6-2 or TRBV6-3 with TRBJ1-5; no reliable D call. The CDR3: CASSYRVSDQPQHF. CDR3 DNA: TGTGCCAGCAGTTACCGGGTTAGCGATCAGCCCCAGCATTTT.